This note documents a single TCR beta chain sequence. The CDR3 spans 17 residues. The V gene's germline CDR1 is SGDLS and CDR2 YYNGEE. The junction had 8 bases not matched to a gene; V was cut back by 4 bases and J by 0 bases. This record belongs to a study of blood T cell repertoires in COVID-19. Study-level background: The analysed material was cDNA or gDNA that came from T cells, B-cell-depleted T cells, or PBMCs.

The method was immunoSEQ multiplex PCR; TCRdb's version includes in-frame clones alone and lacks a portion of them. The sample lists about 160,000 clones; roughly 80% were seen once. The sample consisted of peripheral blood. The chain carries TRBV9 and TRBJ1-3; TRBD1 aligns across 9 bases. The receptor was isolated from a man between 65 and 85 years old with acute or convalescent COVID-19. The CDR3 DNA sequence: TGTGCCAGCAGCTATTGGACAGGGGCGACCTCTGGAAACACCATATATTTT. Protein: CASSYWTGATSGNTIYF.